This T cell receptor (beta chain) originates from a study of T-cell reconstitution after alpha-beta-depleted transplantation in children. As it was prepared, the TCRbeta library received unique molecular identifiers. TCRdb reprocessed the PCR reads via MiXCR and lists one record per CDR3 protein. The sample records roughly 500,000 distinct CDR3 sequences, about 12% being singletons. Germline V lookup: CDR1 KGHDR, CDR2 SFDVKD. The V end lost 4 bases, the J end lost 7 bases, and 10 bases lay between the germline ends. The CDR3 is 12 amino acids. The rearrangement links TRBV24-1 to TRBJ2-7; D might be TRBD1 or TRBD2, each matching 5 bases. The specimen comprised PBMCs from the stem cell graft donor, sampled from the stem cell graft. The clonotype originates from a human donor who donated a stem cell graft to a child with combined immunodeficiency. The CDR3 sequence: CATSDRAGEQYF. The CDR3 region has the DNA TGTGCCACCAGTGACAGGGCGGGTGAGCAGTACTTC.